Listed here are 15 T cell receptor beta chains from one sample, sequenced in a study of blood T cell repertoires in COVID-19. Generated by immunoSEQ multiplex PCR, the TCRdb table keeps only in-frame clones and is missing some. The sample contains some 120,000 clones, roughly 83% of which appear only once. Sample: peripheral blood. The receptors derive from a young man with acute or convalescent COVID-19.

The chain joins TRBV6-6 to TRBJ2-7; tentative D call: TRBD2 (5 bases). The V gene lost 2 bases and the J gene lost 4 bases, with 6 bases spanning the gap. There are 12 residues in the CDR3. Germline V gene lookup returns CDR1 MNHNY and CDR2 SVGAGI (reference sequence). As DNA, the CDR3 is TGTGCCAGCAGTTACGAGGGATACGAGCAGTACGTC. This translates into CASSYEGYEQYV.

CDR3 in amino acids: CASSLVSGGEIETQYF. The CDR3 coding sequence is TGTGCCAGCAGCTTAGTCTCTGGGGGGGAGATCGAGACCCAGTACTTC. V gene TRBV13 combines with J gene TRBJ2-5, with 7 bases fitting TRBD2. The CDR3 is made up of 16 amino acids. Unmatched junction bases numbered 10, after V lost 1 base and J lost 5 bases. Germline-derived CDR1 and CDR2 are PRHDT and FYEKMQ (reference sequence).

This chain links TRBV5-1 with TRBJ1-1; no reliable D call. This CDR3 comprises 13 residues. Germline CDR1 and CDR2: SGHRS and YFSETQ. V lost 0 bases to trimming and J lost 0 bases, with 3 bases between them. CDR3 amino acids: CASSLDMNTEAFF. DNA for the CDR3: TGCGCCAGCAGCTTGGACATGAACACTGAAGCTTTCTTT. Using reference TRBV5-1 and TRBJ1-1 for the parts outside the CDR3, the full variable domain is KAGVTQTPRYLIKTRGQQVTLSCSPISGHRSVSWYQQTPGQGLQFLFEYFSETQRNKGNFPGRFSGRQFSNSRSEMNVSTLELGDSALYLCASSLDMNTEAFFGQGTRLTVV.

This chain links TRBV10-3 with TRBJ1-3; tentatively, D is TRBD1 (6 bases). Germline assignment: CDR1 ENHRY and CDR2 SYGVKD. This CDR3 contains 15 residues. Trimming took 4 bases from V and 0 from J, leaving 10 bases between them. CDR3 sequence (DNA): TGTGCCATCAGTGCGGACAGAAGCTCTGGAAACACCATATATTTT. Residues: CAISADRSSGNTIYF.

The rearrangement links TRBV28 to TRBJ2-7; tentative D call: TRBD2 (6 bases). With 5 bases removed from V and 2 bases from J, the gap between germline ends came to 19 bases. The CDR3 sequence is 16 residues long. In germline, CDR1 is MDHEN, CDR2 SYDVKM. CDR3 sequence (DNA): TGTGCCAGCAGTAGTCCGGGACTCTATCCCCCCTACGAGCAGTACTTC. This encodes CASSSPGLYPPYEQYF.

The chain joins TRBV11-2 to TRBJ1-6, with D uncertain. The CDR3 totals 16 residues. In germline, CDR1 is SGHAT, CDR2 FQNNGV. Trimming removed 6 bases from V and 9 bases from J, with 21 bases in between. The CDR3 region has the DNA TGTGCCAGCAGTTTCACCCCCGCAGGTGGTTCTTCACCCCTCCACTTT. It specifies CASSFTPAGGSSPLHF.

The chain couples TRBV10-3 to TRBJ2-1; D gene uncertain. The V and J ends lost 2 bases and 1 base respectively, with 12 bases between them. The CDR3 extends over 16 amino acids. From germline, CDR1 is ENHRY and CDR2 SYGVKD. The CDR3 region has the DNA TGTGCCATCAGTGAGCTCCCTAGAGTTTCCTACAATGAGCAGTTCTTC. This gives the protein CAISELPRVSYNEQFF.

This chain links TRBV11-2 with TRBJ1-4; D not resolved. The CDR3 length is 12 residues. Trimming left V 1 base short and J 7 bases short, with 4 bases between. Germline CDR1 SGHAT, CDR2 FQNNGV. The CDR3 protein is CASSLVLEKLFF. CDR3 nucleotide sequence: TGTGCCAGCAGCTTAGTCCTTGAAAAACTGTTTTTT.

V is TRBV19 and J is TRBJ2-3, with 8 bases identical to TRBD2. Looked up from germline, CDR1 is LNHDA and CDR2 is SQIVND (reference sequence). Trimming took 7 bases from V and 10 from J; bases not matched to a gene: 13. The CDR3 has 14 residues. The CDR3 nucleotides are TGTGCCAGTACCCCGGGGGGGCTCTTGCAGGCGCAGTATTTT. Amino acids: CASTPGGLLQAQYF.

The chain has TRBV6-5 and TRBJ2-5; the match to TRBD2 covers 10 bases. The CDR3 is 15 residues long. Per germline, CDR1 MNHEY and CDR2 SVGAGI. The junction had 3 bases not matched to a gene; V was cut back by 1 base and J by 4 bases. For the CDR3, the DNA is TGTGCCAGCAGTTACTTTAGGACTAGCGGAGAGACCCAGTACTTC. Its translation: CASSYFRTSGETQYF.

This sequence joins TRBV10-3 and TRBJ1-1; no clear D gene. In germline, CDR1 is ENHRY, CDR2 SYGVKD. This CDR3 is built from 13 residues. Trimming took 2 bases from V and 3 from J, leaving 7 bases between them. The CDR3 protein is CAISEGMDTEAFF. The CDR3 DNA sequence: TGTGCCATCAGTGAGGGCATGGACACTGAAGCTTTCTTT.

The V call is TRBV29-1, the J call TRBJ2-1; TRBD2 aligns across 7 bases. The CDR3 length is 13 residues. Germline CDR1 SQVTM, CDR2 ANQGSEA. Losses at the gene ends were 0 bases for V and 6 bases for J; bases not matched to a gene: 2. CDR3 nucleotide sequence: TGCAGCGTTGAAGATAGCGGGTCCAATGAGCAGTTCTTC. Translation gives CSVEDSGSNEQFF.

This clone was found once. The CDR3 loop is CASSAQGAKDTQYF. DNA of the CDR3: TGTGCCAGCAGTGCACAGGGGGCAAAAGATACGCAGTATTTT. The chain joins TRBV6-4 to TRBJ2-3; 9 bases match TRBD1. The CDR3 runs 14 residues. Trimming at V came to 4 bases and at J to 5 bases, leaving 4 bases not matched to a gene. Germline CDR1 and CDR2: MRHNA and SNTAGT.

The rearrangement uses TRBV11-2 and TRBJ1-5; weak D call: TRBD1 (5 bases). Germline V gene lookup returns CDR1 SGHAT and CDR2 FQNNGV. Between the trimmed V and J ends, which lost 0 bases and 3 bases, there was a span of 12 bases. This CDR3 contains 16 residues. The CDR3 nucleotides read TGTGCCAGCAGCTTAGATCGGGCAGGGCTCAATCAGCCCCAGCATTTT. It specifies CASSLDRAGLNQPQHF.

This sequence joins TRBV30 and TRBJ2-7; 8 bases line up with TRBD1. The V gene's germline CDR1 is GTSNPN and CDR2 SVGIG (reference sequence). This CDR3 region has 11 residues. Germline trimming cut 8 bases from V and 3 bases from J; bases unmatched to any gene: 3. DNA of the CDR3: TGTGCCATGGACAGGGTCTACGAGCAGTACTTC. It specifies CAMDRVYEQYF. The entire variable domain, with the rest obtained from reference TRBV30 and TRBJ2-7, is as follows: SQTIHQWPATLVQPVGSPLSLECTVEGTSNPNLYWYRQAAGRGLQLLFYSVGIGQISSEVPQNLSASRPQDRQFILSSKKLLLSDSGFYLCAMDRVYEQYFGPGTRLTVT.